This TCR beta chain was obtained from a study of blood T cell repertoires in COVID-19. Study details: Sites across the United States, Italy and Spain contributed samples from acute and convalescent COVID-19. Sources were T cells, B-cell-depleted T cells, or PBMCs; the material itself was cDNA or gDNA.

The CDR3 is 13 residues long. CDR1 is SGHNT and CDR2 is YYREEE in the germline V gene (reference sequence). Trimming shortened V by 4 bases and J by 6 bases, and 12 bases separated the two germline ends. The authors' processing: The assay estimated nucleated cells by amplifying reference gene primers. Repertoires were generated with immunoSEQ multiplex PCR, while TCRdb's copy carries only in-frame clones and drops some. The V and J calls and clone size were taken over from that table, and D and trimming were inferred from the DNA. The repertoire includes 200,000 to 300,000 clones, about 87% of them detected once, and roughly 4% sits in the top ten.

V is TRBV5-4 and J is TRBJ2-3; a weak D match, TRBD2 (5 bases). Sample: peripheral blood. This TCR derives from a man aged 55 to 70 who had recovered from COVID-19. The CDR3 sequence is CASSAPPGDTQYF. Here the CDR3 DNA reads TGTGCCAGCAGCGCTCCCCCGGGGGATACGCAGTATTTT.